This T cell receptor (beta chain) was observed in a study of T cell changes during pregnancy in multiple sclerosis. Germline V gene sequence: CDR1 MNHNS, CDR2 SASEGT. Trimming removed 8 bases from V and 1 base from J; junction bases left unmatched: 6. CDR3 size: 14 residues. Clones were sequenced by immunoSEQ multiplex PCR, and TCRdb holds only the in-frame ones, with some missing. The table shows 70,000 to 75,000 clones, with approximately 90% occurring only once. At least ten counts were recorded for this clone. This clonotype was obtained from a female donor with multiple sclerosis, enrolled in a pregnancy study. The sample here was peripheral blood, taken before pregnancy. The chain is built from TRBV6-1 and TRBJ2-7, with 9 bases lining up with TRBD1. CDR3 sequence reads: CASSQGAASYEQYF. Written as DNA, the CDR3 is TGTGCCAGCTCACAGGGGGCAGCATCCTACGAGCAGTACTTC.